This TCR beta chain came from a study of molecular identifiers for immune sequencing clone quantification (dated by TCRdb to the late 2010s). Describing the broader study: In a replicate experiment, RNA from around 20,000 or 100,000 naive CD8 T cells was split into five aliquots, four of which were sequenced. This methods study benchmarked molecular-identifier clustering-based TCR repertoire sequencing (MIDCIRS) and TCR RNA copy counting, using CD8 T cells to do so.

Many counts were recorded for this clonotype. Its antigen specificity is not known. The sample holds no much larger clone one base away, and base qualities are not on file. Summary of the overall study and its limitations: About 2.9 recovered TCR RNA copies per cell were obtained by modeling, versus 9 to 10 by digital PCR, implying a capture efficiency of about 30%. Identical TCR molecules sharing a barcode could cause highly expanded clone sizes to be underestimated. In CMV-specific effector cells, clones with more than 20 RNA copies accounted for over 98% of molecules, whereas in naive cells such clones accounted for under 1%. A single cell's worth of spiked-in Jurkat TCR RNA was reported detectable even among around 1 million naive CD8 T cells. The naive libraries included spiked-in Jurkat TCR RNA (roughly nine copies' worth), and this Jurkat TCR RNA is not part of the donor repertoire. When barcode sub-clustering was left out, chimeric consensus sequences inflated TCR diversity, with chimeras reaching as high as 47%.

Libraries of naive CD8 T cells were generated from roughly 20,000 to 1,000,000 sorted cells, with 10%, 30% or 50% of the purified RNA used. Naive CD8 T cells were FACS-sorted as CD8+CD4-CCR7+CD45RA+ on a BD FACSAria II into RLT Plus buffer. Detection sensitivity was tested by spiking Jurkat RNA equal to roughly ten TCR copies' worth into samples containing 20,000-1,000,000 naive CD8 T cells. Enrichment of CD8 T cells was done with RosetteSep CD8+ T Cell Enrichment Cocktail plus Ficoll-Paque, and ACK red cell lysis came afterward. Receptors were amplified or captured by PCR. Sequencing relied on a NextSeq 500. Bulk TCR libraries were generated as previously described, with the TCR primers listed in Table S5 used. The Qiagen AllPrep DNA/RNA kit was used to purify total RNA. Before analysis, reads from multiple sequencing runs of one library were combined. The original methods were these. Only reads with exact TCR constant sequence were kept, trimmed to 150 nt, and grouped by their 12-nt molecular barcodes. Within each barcode group, reads were sub-clustered at a 15% Levenshtein threshold, and quality-weighted consensus sequences were built per RNA molecule. Non-functional sequences were removed, as were lower-count sequences one edit away from another. Based on fitting two negative binomial distributions, any barcode sub-cluster with under 20% of the maximum read count was discarded. The raw public reads went through TCRdb reprocessing: fastp at Q25, MiXCR clone calling, in-frame beta chains kept. Rows merge per CDR3 protein into single entries with the most common DNA and genes. None of the V and J calls come from the authors' own analysis; TCRdb made them. Present in this sample are tens of thousands of distinct CDR3 sequences, 24% of which were seen just once. The ten largest clones represent around 0.97% of the sample.

There are 15 amino acids in the CDR3, from cysteine to phenylalanine inclusive. Only the CDR3 part of the read is kept: 45 bases, read in frame from the first base. From a lookup of the germline V gene, CDR1 and CDR2 are MNHEY and SVGEGT. Unmatched junction bases come to 11, with V trimmed by 6 bases and J by 5 bases. The receptor was isolated from a human donor in good health. Some libraries in this study had Jurkat cell RNA spiked in. The rearrangement combines TRBV6-2 or TRBV6-3 with TRBJ2-7; 9 bases in the junction line up with TRBD1. The specimen sequenced was naive CD8+ T cells from blood, with Jurkat cell RNA spiked in. What this sample's cell subset or site label stands for: FACS-sorted CD8+CD4-CCR7+CD45RA+ naive T cells. The CDR3 corresponds to CASSHRTGEAHEQYF. The DNA sequence follows: TGTGCCAGCAGCCACCGGACAGGGGAGGCCCACGAGCAGTACTTC.